The TCR beta chain under discussion was sequenced for a study of blood T cells in healthy people across ages. Overall study findings and caveats: The diversity estimates, figures obtained from one million T cells, were considered underestimates.

The CDR3 is 14 residues long. Germline CDR1 reads SEHNR; CDR2 reads FQNEAQ (reference sequence). V gave up 7 bases and J gave up 6 bases, with 18 bases separating them. Points on this clonotype: Antigen unknown.

A second PCR of 7 to 11 cycles used a sample-barcoded 5' primer and a J-beta primer mix. Each CDR3 protein is one row after TCRdb ran MiXCR on the 5' RACE reads. In the table there are about 1.4 million distinct CDR3 sequences, approximately 59% of which are singletons. Sequencing used blood. The chain has TRBV7-9 and TRBJ1-1; D is possibly TRBD1 (6 bases). The TCR comes from a young man in good health. The CDR3 is CASNSPDAGAEAFF. The CDR3 DNA follows: TGTGCCAGCAACAGTCCGGACGCAGGGGCTGAAGCTTTCTTT. The variable domain in full, completed from reference TRBV7-9 and TRBJ1-1, reads DTGVSQNPRHKITKRGQNVTFRCDPISEHNRLYWYRQTLGQGPEFLTYFQNEAQLEKSRLLSDRFSAERPKGSFSTLEIQRTEQGDSAMYLCASNSPDAGAEAFFGQGTRLTVV.